The 25 T cell receptor beta chains given below trace back to one sample, sequenced in a study of blood T cell repertoires in COVID-19. Libraries were prepared by immunoSEQ multiplex PCR; TCRdb keeps only in-frame clonotypes and omits some of them. The profile covers fewer than 400,000 clones, with around nine tenths appearing a single time and 2.5% to 3.5% taken by the ten largest. Input material: peripheral blood. Receptors were obtained from a human donor in a cohort sampled during active COVID-19.

V gene TRBV6-2 or TRBV6-3 combines with J gene TRBJ2-7; D is possibly TRBD2 (5 bases). V lost 0 bases and J 0 bases, leaving 12 bases between the germline ends. CDR1 and CDR2 (germline): MNHEY, SVGEGT. The CDR3 runs to 16 residues. The CDR3 DNA is TGTGCCAGCAGTTACTCGAGCACTAGTTACTCCTACGAGCAGTACTTC. Its translation: CASSYSSTSYSYEQYF.

The chain has TRBV15 and TRBJ2-7; D is undetermined. Trimming pared 0 bases from V and 3 bases from J, leaving 6 bases between. The germline V gene has CDR1 LNHNV and CDR2 YYDKDF (reference sequence). The CDR3 covers 13 residues. Written as DNA, the CDR3 is TGTGCCACCAGCAGAGATATGAGCTACGAGCAGTACTTC. Its protein product is CATSRDMSYEQYF. Combining the CDR3 with reference TRBV15 and TRBJ2-7 gives the whole variable domain DAMVIQNPRYQVTQFGKPVTLSCSQTLNHNVMYWYQQKSSQAPKLLFHYYDKDFNNEADTPDNFQSRRPNTSFCFLDIRSPGLGDTAMYLCATSRDMSYEQYFGPGTRLTVT.

This chain connects TRBV5-1 to TRBJ2-2, with D perhaps TRBD1 (5 bases). The CDR3 is made up of 15 amino acids. V was clipped by 0 bases and J by 2 bases, with 8 bases between them. Germline V lookup: CDR1 SGHRS, CDR2 YFSETQ. DNA of the CDR3: TGCGCCAGCAGCTTGGGGCAGGGAAACACCGGGGAGCTGTTTTTT. Protein: CASSLGQGNTGELFF.

The V gene is TRBV6-5, the J gene TRBJ2-6; D ambiguous. V was clipped by 7 bases and J by 4 bases, with 8 bases between them. Germline V gene lookup returns CDR1 MNHEY and CDR2 SVGAGI. This CDR3 is built from 13 residues. The CDR3 here is CASTLTGANVLTF. The DNA for the CDR3 is TGTGCCAGCACACTGACAGGGGCCAACGTCCTGACTTTC.

The chain carries TRBV11-2 and TRBJ2-3; 10 bases are a match to TRBD1. The CDR3 sequence is 15 residues long. V gave up 6 bases and J gave up 8 bases; unmatched junction bases: 11. Germline V gene data show CDR1 as SGHAT and CDR2 as FQNNGV. CDR3: CASRVPGQGIITQYF. CDR3 bases: TGTGCCAGCAGAGTGCCGGGACAGGGGATAATTACGCAGTATTTT.

The chain employs TRBV2 and TRBJ1-4; 10 bases match TRBD1. Germline-derived CDR1 and CDR2 are SNHLY and FYNNEI. There are 14 residues in the CDR3. V gave up 5 bases and J gave up 6 bases; unmatched junction bases: 3. CDR3: CASSTGQGYEKLFF. The CDR3 DNA reads as TGTGCCAGCAGTACGGGACAGGGGTATGAAAAACTGTTTTTT.

The chain couples TRBV3-1 (or the pseudogene TRBV3-2) to TRBJ2-1, with unresolved D. CDR3 length: 12 residues. Germline V gene data show CDR1 as LGHDT and CDR2 as YNNKEL (reference sequence). Trimming pared 4 bases from V and 9 bases from J, leaving 10 bases between. The CDR3 loop reads CASSLLPPEQFF. DNA of the CDR3: TGTGCCAGCAGCCTTCTTCCCCCTGAGCAGTTCTTC.

V and J are TRBV30 and TRBJ2-5; D possibly corresponds to TRBD2 (6 bases). The V and J ends lost 2 bases and 2 bases respectively, with 18 bases between them. The CDR3 spans 16 residues. Germline V gene data show CDR1 as GTSNPN and CDR2 as SVGIG (reference sequence). The CDR3 coding sequence is TGTGCCTGGAGTATCGCCTTCACACGGGGGCAAGAGACCCAGTACTTC. Amino acid sequence: CAWSIAFTRGQETQYF. The variable domain in full, completed from reference TRBV30 and TRBJ2-5, reads SQTIHQWPATLVQPVGSPLSLECTVEGTSNPNLYWYRQAAGRGLQLLFYSVGIGQISSEVPQNLSASRPQDRQFILSSKKLLLSDSGFYLCAWSIAFTRGQETQYFGPGTRLLVL.

The chain carries TRBV5-1 and TRBJ2-5; D is perhaps TRBD1 (5 bases). Trimming cost V 4 bases and J 3 bases, with 10 bases left between them. The CDR3 consists of 13 residues. Germline-derived CDR1 and CDR2 are SGHRS and YFSETQ. Here the CDR3 reads CASSLGLEETQYF. CDR3 nucleotide sequence: TGCGCCAGCAGCCTGGGGCTCGAAGAGACCCAGTACTTC.

The V call is TRBV5-1, the J call TRBJ2-1; 10 nucleotides align to TRBD2. The ends lost 2 bases at V and 6 bases at J; junction bases unmatched: 5. CDR1 is SGHRS and CDR2 is YFSETQ in the germline V gene. The length of the CDR3 is 15 residues. CDR3 in amino acids: CASSFSGRALNEQFF. The CDR3 DNA follows: TGCGCCAGCAGCTTCAGCGGGAGGGCCCTCAATGAGCAGTTCTTC.

The chain is built from TRBV4-1 and TRBJ2-1; D possibly corresponds to TRBD2 (6 bases). CDR3 size: 18 residues. CDR1 is MGHRA, CDR2 YSYEKL, per germline. V lost 0 bases and J lost 0, with 15 bases in between. The CDR3 region has the DNA TGCGCCAGCAGCCAAGATGAGGTAGGGACTCTCTCCTACAATGAGCAGTTCTTC. Its translation: CASSQDEVGTLSYNEQFF.

The chain has TRBV7-8 and TRBJ2-5, with a weak D call TRBD2 (6 bases). Germline V gene data show CDR1 as SGHVS and CDR2 as FQNEAQ. The CDR3 extends over 15 amino acids. Trimming took off 6 bases at V and 4 bases at J, with 18 bases between the two ends. CDR3 in amino acids: CASRIRSSGGETQYF. For the CDR3, the DNA is TGTGCCAGCAGAATAAGAAGTAGCGGCGGAGAGACCCAGTACTTC.

A single count supports this clone. The CDR3 here is CASSWDRVYNNEQFF. DNA for the CDR3: TGTGCCAGCAGCTGGGACAGGGTCTATAACAATGAGCAGTTCTTC. V is TRBV7-2 and J is TRBJ2-1; 9 bases are a match to TRBD1. The V segment lost 4 bases and the J segment 5 bases; nucleotides outside the gene matches: 6. The germline gives CDR1 SGHTA, CDR2 FQGNSA. The CDR3 length is 15 residues. Variable domain in full (rest from reference TRBV7-2 and TRBJ2-1): GAGVSQSPSNKVTEKGKDVELRCDPISGHTALYWYRQSLGQGLEFLIYFQGNSAPDKSGLPSDRFSAERTGGSVSTLTIQRTQQEDSAVYLCASSWDRVYNNEQFFGPGTRLTVL.

The J gene is TRBJ2-3, the V gene TRBV30, with D possibly TRBD2 on 6 matching bases. V lost 4 bases and J 2 bases, leaving 13 bases between the germline ends. CDR3 length: 14 amino acids. Germline-derived CDR1 and CDR2 are GTSNPN and SVGIG (reference sequence). The CDR3 loop reads CAWKPGGDTDTQYF. The CDR3, as DNA: TGTGCCTGGAAACCCGGAGGGGACACAGATACGCAGTATTTT.

The chain combines TRBV24-1 with TRBJ2-5, with a possible D match to TRBD1 (5 bases). Germline assignment: CDR1 KGHDR and CDR2 SFDVKD. The CDR3 consists of 16 residues. The V end lost 0 bases, the J end lost 0 bases, and 10 bases lay between the germline ends. DNA for the CDR3: TGTGCCACCAGTGATTTGAGTCAGGGAAACCAAGAGACCCAGTACTTC. Encoded protein: CATSDLSQGNQETQYF.

V is TRBV6-5 and J is TRBJ2-5; TRBD2 agrees at 11 bases. J was trimmed by 1 base and V by 2 bases; bases with no gene match: 3. Per the germline V gene, CDR1 is MNHEY and CDR2 is SVGAGI. CDR3 length: 16 amino acids. The CDR3 sequence is CASSYQTSGTQETQYF. The CDR3 DNA reads TGTGCCAGCAGTTACCAGACTAGCGGGACCCAAGAGACCCAGTACTTC.

This chain links TRBV30 with TRBJ2-3; TRBD2 matches 7 bases. Germline loops: CDR1 GTSNPN, CDR2 SVGIG (reference sequence). V shed 4 bases and J 5 bases; nucleotides not matched to a gene: 9. The CDR3 sequence is 14 residues long. The CDR3 loop is CAWMWGGMVDTQYF. CDR3 bases: TGTGCCTGGATGTGGGGGGGGATGGTAGATACGCAGTATTTT. The full variable domain, in which reference TRBV30 and TRBJ2-3 provide the parts outside the CDR3, is SQTIHQWPATLVQPVGSPLSLECTVEGTSNPNLYWYRQAAGRGLQLLFYSVGIGQISSEVPQNLSASRPQDRQFILSSKKLLLSDSGFYLCAWMWGGMVDTQYFGPGTRLTVL.

This clone occurred once. The chain joins TRBV5-1 to TRBJ1-2; D is perhaps TRBD1 (5 bases). Germline V gives CDR1 SGHRS, CDR2 YFSETQ. The length of the CDR3 is 19 residues. Between the trimmed V and J ends, which lost 1 base and 2 bases, there was a span of 24 bases. This CDR3 reads CASSLFPFYWGRRNYGYTF. The CDR3 DNA follows: TGCGCCAGCAGCTTGTTCCCGTTTTATTGGGGCAGACGCAACTATGGCTACACCTTC.

The chain couples TRBV5-1 to TRBJ2-3; maybe TRBD1 (6 bases). Trimming left V 3 bases short and J 2 bases short, with 10 bases between. Germline CDR1 is SGHRS and CDR2 is YFSETQ. This CDR3 is built from 14 residues. The CDR3 here is CASSWDTFTDTQYF. The CDR3 DNA is TGCGCCAGCAGCTGGGACACATTCACAGATACGCAGTATTTT. Full variable domain (missing parts from reference TRBV5-1 and TRBJ2-3): KAGVTQTPRYLIKTRGQQVTLSCSPISGHRSVSWYQQTPGQGLQFLFEYFSETQRNKGNFPGRFSGRQFSNSRSEMNVSTLELGDSALYLCASSWDTFTDTQYFGPGTRLTVL.

Here the CDR3 DNA reads TGTGCCAGCAGTCCTGGGACTAGCGGAAGCACAGATACGCAGTATTTT. It specifies CASSPGTSGSTDTQYF. V gene TRBV28 combines with J gene TRBJ2-3, with 11 nucleotides matching TRBD2. Unmatched junction bases numbered 4, after V lost 5 bases and J lost 0 bases. The length of the CDR3 is 16 residues. The V gene's germline CDR1 is MDHEN and CDR2 SYDVKM.

The V gene is TRBV7-8, the J gene TRBJ2-1; TRBD2 matches 8 bases. CDR3 length equals 19 residues. CDR1 is SGHVS and CDR2 is FQNEAQ in the germline V gene. V trimming: 0 bases; J trimming: 5 bases; junction bases outside the gene matches: 15. The CDR3 spells CASSLARYFPGGPHNEQFF. The CDR3 coding sequence is TGTGCCAGCAGCTTAGCGCGGTATTTTCCGGGAGGGCCGCACAATGAGCAGTTCTTC.

There are a few counts of this clone. The sample holds other DNA sequences that translate to the same CDR3. The gene calls are TRBV9 and TRBJ2-5; no firm D call. The CDR3 runs 12 residues. CDR1 is SGDLS and CDR2 is YYNGEE in the germline V gene. V was pared by 0 bases and J by 4 bases, with 4 bases between. The CDR3 bases are TGTGCCAGCAGCGTAGGCGGAGAGACCCAGTACTTC. Protein product: CASSVGGETQYF.

V usage is TRBV5-6 and J usage is TRBJ1-4; D may be TRBD1 (5 bases). Per the germline V gene, CDR1 is SGHDT and CDR2 is YYEEEE. Trimming pared 0 bases from V and 2 bases from J, leaving 8 bases between. The CDR3 runs to 15 residues. DNA of the CDR3: TGTGCCAGCAGCTTGGTACGGGGGACTAATGAAAAACTGTTTTTT. Translation: CASSLVRGTNEKLFF.

A remark on this clone: The sample contains more than one DNA sequence encoding this CDR3. The chain combines TRBV9 with TRBJ1-2; the D is unclear. V was trimmed by 0 bases and J by 1 base, leaving 4 bases between them. This CDR3 is 13 amino acids long. Germline CDR1 is SGDLS and CDR2 is YYNGEE. The DNA of the CDR3 is TGTGCCAGCAGCGTAGACAGTAACTATGGCTACACCTTC. Encoded protein: CASSVDSNYGYTF.

The chain links TRBV3-1 (or the pseudogene TRBV3-2) to TRBJ1-5; TRBD1 agrees at 9 bases. Germline V gene lookup returns CDR1 LGHDT and CDR2 YNNKEL (reference sequence). With V trimmed by 4 bases and J by 7 bases, 8 bases remained unmatched. There are 15 residues in the CDR3. This CDR3 is CASSPHRGLMQPQHF. The CDR3 DNA reads as TGTGCCAGCAGCCCACACAGGGGGCTCATGCAGCCCCAGCATTTT.